Detailed here is one T cell receptor beta chain. The antigen is not known. The CDR3 totals 15 residues. Germline V CDR1 and CDR2: MDHEN, SYDVKM. The ends lost 4 bases at V and 7 bases at J; junction bases unmatched: 6. This sample stems from a study of T cell clones after liver transplantation. Study-wide points: Graft donor-reactive T cells may have migrated into the graft rather than being deleted.

Assay: immunoSEQ multiplex PCR; the TCRdb copy retains only in-frame clones and omits some. The data contain 85,000 to 130,000 clones, approximately 78% of them singletons. The receptor was isolated from a human donor who received a liver transplant. The chain uses TRBV28 and TRBJ2-1; 11 bases match TRBD2. Material: CD4+ T cells from blood, obtained before liver transplant. The CDR3 sequence: CASSSTSGKGNEQFF. Written as DNA, the CDR3 is TGTGCCAGCAGTTCGACTAGCGGGAAGGGGAATGAGCAGTTCTTC.